The rows below give T cell receptor beta chains drawn from one sample of a study of cytomegalovirus exposure and HLA in healthy donors. Measured with immunoSEQ multiplex PCR; TCRdb has only the in-frame clones, and not every one. The sample comprises 150,000 to 200,000 clones, approximately 80% of which are singletons, and 1.5% to 2% rests with the top ten. Sequenced sample: PBMCs. These receptors came from a woman aged 25 to 39 in good health and CMV-seronegative. CDR3s include the opening cysteine and the closing phenylalanine or tryptophan. Each record gives: clone size, D gene, V gene, J gene, CDR3 protein, CDR3 DNA. A D gene is named only where the DNA matches it firmly. Clone size appears in some rows only: once, few, many, or a class for an expanded clone.

>NA|TRBD2|TRBV7-2|TRBJ2-4
CASSLGGAGETKNIQYF
TGTGCCAGCAGCTTAGGAGGAGCGGGAGAGACCAAAAACATTCAGTACTTC
>NA|NA|TRBV28|TRBJ1-2
CASSLGQSYGYPF
TGTGCCAGCAGTTTAGGACAGAGCTATGGCTACCCCTTC
>few|NA|TRBV28|TRBJ2-6
CASRPFTGRSNSGANVLTF
TGTGCCAGCAGACCCTTCACAGGGCGAAGTAACTCTGGGGCCAACGTCCTGACTTTC
>NA|TRBD2|TRBV4-2|TRBJ2-5
CASSQRSSGRTETQYF
TGTGCCAGCAGCCAGCGGAGTAGCGGGAGAACGGAGACCCAGTACTTC
>NA|TRBD2|TRBV4-1|TRBJ2-1
CASSLGRGDPGNEQFF
TGCGCCAGCAGCCTTGGACGGGGGGACCCGGGCAATGAGCAGTTCTTC
>NA|TRBD1|TRBV5-8|TRBJ2-2
CASRLPGQGTGELFF
TGTGCCAGCAGATTACCGGGACAGGGGACCGGGGAGCTGTTTTTT
>NA|NA|TRBV5-1|TRBJ1-1
CASSLGGRQGGTEAFF
TGCGCCAGCAGCTTGGGTGGTAGGCAGGGAGGCACTGAAGCTTTCTTT
>NA|NA|TRBV6-5|TRBJ1-1
CASSYAVFGTEAFF
TGTGCCAGCAGCTACGCCGTATTCGGCACTGAAGCTTTCTTT
>NA|NA|TRBV9|TRBJ2-5
CASSIDNLETQYF
TGTGCCAGCAGCATCGACAATCTAGAGACCCAGTACTTC
>few|NA|TRBV19|TRBJ1-5
CASSIDGRDSNQPQHF
TGTGCCAGTAGTATAGATGGCAGGGATAGCAATCAGCCCCAGCATTTT
>NA|TRBD2|TRBV5-1|TRBJ2-5
CASSSLREGRETQYF
TGCGCCAGCAGCTCCCTACGGGAGGGCCGTGAGACCCAGTACTTC
>NA|TRBD2|TRBV7-2|TRBJ2-3
CASSLLAGGTDTQYF
TGTGCCAGCAGCTTGTTAGCGGGAGGTACAGATACGCAGTATTTT
>NA|NA|TRBV7-2|TRBJ2-3
CASSLERLANTDTQYF
TGTGCCAGCAGCTTAGAACGCCTAGCGAACACAGATACGCAGTATTTT
>NA|NA|TRBV7-9|TRBJ1-2
CASSFDRYGYTF
TGTGCCAGCAGCTTCGACAGATATGGCTACACCTTC
>once|TRBD2|TRBV19|TRBJ2-3
CANGTSGGLDTQYF
TGTGCCAACGGGACTAGCGGGGGGTTGGATACGCAGTATTTT
>NA|NA|TRBV29-1|TRBJ1-2
CSVEDRRGTCGYTF
TGCAGCGTTGAAGATCGTCGGGGAACATGTGGCTACACCTTC
>NA|NA|TRBV5-1|TRBJ2-1
CASSLTRQTEQFF
TGCGCCAGCAGCTTGACTAGGCAGACCGAGCAGTTCTTC
>NA|NA|TRBV4-1|TRBJ1-1
CASSQGRRENTEAFF
TGCGCCAGCAGCCAAGGGAGGCGAGAGAACACTGAAGCTTTCTTT
>NA|NA|TRBV6-4|TRBJ2-1
CASSHGTLWPNEQFF
TGTGCCAGCAGCCACGGGACTCTCTGGCCCAATGAGCAGTTCTTC
>large|TRBD2|TRBV4-2|TRBJ2-7
CASSQDPSGGYEQYF
TGTGCCAGCAGCCAAGATCCTAGCGGGGGGTACGAGCAGTACTTC
>few|TRBD1|TRBV19|TRBJ1-5
CASSYQQGNNQPQHF
TGTGCCAGTAGTTACCAACAGGGGAACAATCAGCCCCAGCATTTT
>few|NA|TRBV4-1|TRBJ2-1
CASSQAQDSYNEQFF
TGCGCCAGCAGCCAAGCCCAGGACTCCTACAATGAGCAGTTCTTC
>NA|NA|TRBV9|TRBJ2-7
CASTQGGELQEQYF
TGTGCCAGCACCCAAGGCGGGGAGCTCCAGGAGCAGTACTTC
>NA|TRBD2|TRBV5-4|TRBJ2-7
CASSSTGRVYEQYF
TGTGCCAGCAGCTCCACCGGGAGGGTCTACGAGCAGTACTTC
>NA|TRBD1|TRBV5-1|TRBJ1-2
CASSLAGQGFKDGYTF
TGCGCCAGCAGCTTGGCTGGACAGGGGTTTAAGGATGGCTACACCTTC
>NA|TRBD1|TRBV19|TRBJ2-1
CASSIGQGVYNEQFF
TGTGCCAGTAGTATCGGACAGGGGGTTTACAATGAGCAGTTCTTC
>NA|TRBD1|TRBV5-1|TRBJ2-5
CASSLGGGDRETQYF
TGCGCCAGCAGCCTGGGTGGCGGGGACAGGGAGACCCAGTACTTC
>few|NA|TRBV29-1|TRBJ1-1
CSVESGRKAFF
TGCAGCGTTGAATCCGGGAGAAAAGCTTTCTTT
>NA|TRBD1|TRBV2|TRBJ2-7
CASSELTGWYEQYF
TGTGCCAGCAGTGAACTGACAGGGTGGTACGAGCAGTACTTC
>NA|NA|TRBV7-3|TRBJ1-1
CASSLSGGNTEAFF
TGTGCCAGCAGCTTATCAGGAGGGAACACTGAAGCTTTCTTT
>NA|NA|TRBV4-1|TRBJ2-7
CASSQDDRLDYEQYF
TGCGCCAGCAGCCAAGATGACAGATTAGACTACGAGCAGTACTTC
>NA|NA|TRBV27|TRBJ1-1
CASSLRGRNTEAFF
TGTGCCAGCAGTTTAAGGGGCAGGAACACTGAAGCTTTCTTT